This TCR beta chain was recorded in a study of blood T cells in healthy people across ages. Germline V gene data show CDR1 as SGDLS and CDR2 as YYNGEE. This CDR3 contains 17 residues. Next came a second PCR, run for about 7 to 11 cycles, which used a sample-barcoded 5' primer along with a J-beta primer mix. TCRdb fed the 5' RACE reads into MiXCR, producing one record per CDR3 protein. The data hold under 2,000,000 distinct CDR3 sequences, with roughly 52% observed a single time. The TCR was taken from a woman aged 40 to 50 in good health. The sequenced sample consisted of blood. The chain has TRBV9 and TRBJ2-7; perhaps TRBD2 as D (6 bases). The closer fit of TRBJ2-5 to the DNA end suggests the J call may be wrong. The DNA of the CDR3 is TGTGCCAGCAGCGTAGCTAGGGGTGCGGGAATGGGAGAGACCCAGTACTTC. Its translation: CASSVARGAGMGETQYF.